Below, 4 T cell receptor beta chains from the same sample are listed, as sequenced in a study of sequential checkpoint blockade in melanoma. The treatment denotes: randomized to nivolumab then ipilimumab (arm A) or the reverse (arm B). Sequencing used immunoSEQ multiplex PCR; TCRdb keeps in-frame clones, though not all of them. Of about 16,000 clones listed, 90% to 95% are singletons. Here the sequenced sample was CD8+ T cells sorted from blood (inferred from file names), taken from a patient given nivolumab and ipilimumab in sequence. Receptors were obtained from a human donor with melanoma.

The chain is built from TRBV9 and TRBJ1-1; the D gene is possibly TRBD1 (5 bases). The V end lost 4 bases, the J end lost 0 bases, and 13 bases lay between the germline ends. The germline CDR1 and CDR2 sequences are SGDLS and YYNGEE. This CDR3 is 15 amino acids long. CDR3 protein: CASSPGGAVNTEAFF. Written as DNA, the CDR3 is TGTGCCAGCAGCCCCGGAGGGGCGGTGAACACTGAAGCTTTCTTT.

The chain couples TRBV27 to TRBJ1-5, with TRBD1 matching over 7 bases. The germline V gene has CDR1 MNHEY and CDR2 SMNVEV (reference sequence). The CDR3 is 15 amino acids. The V segment lost 6 bases and the J segment 7 bases; nucleotides outside the gene matches: 12. CDR3 DNA: TGTGCCAGCAGACCCGGGACAGCGGAAGGGCAGCCCCAGCATTTT. It yields the protein CASRPGTAEGQPQHF.

This clone was counted once. This rearrangement joins TRBV15 to TRBJ1-1; D unclear. Germline V gives CDR1 LNHNV, CDR2 YYDKDF (reference sequence). CDR3 length: 12 residues. The germline V and J ends were trimmed by 5 bases and 1 base, with 5 bases remaining between them. The DNA for the CDR3 is TGTGCCACCAGCTTCGGGAACACTGAAGCTTTCTTT. The encoded protein is CATSFGNTEAFF.

The genes are TRBV27 and TRBJ1-5; D not certain. Trimming removed 5 bases at V and 4 bases at J, with 9 bases between. The CDR3 extends over 13 amino acids. Germline V lookup: CDR1 MNHEY, CDR2 SMNVEV (reference sequence). The CDR3 nucleotides are TGTGCCAGCAGTCAATACACGAATCAGCCCCAGCATTTT. The encoded protein is CASSQYTNQPQHF.